This is a list of T cell receptor beta chains from one sample in a study of cytomegalovirus exposure and HLA in healthy donors. This table comes from immunoSEQ multiplex PCR, and its TCRdb copy is limited to in-frame clones, with some not included. The repertoire holds about 100,000 clones, with around four fifths as singletons. Specimen: PBMCs. The source of these receptors is a man between 40 and 49 years old in good health and CMV-seropositive. Each CDR3 is given with its conserved first and last residue. The D gene is left open where the match is weak. Only part of the rows carry a size: once, few, many, or a class if the clone is expanded.

CDR3aa: CASRRSATGWAFF
CDR3nt: TGTGCCAGCAGGCGGAGCGCGACGGGTTGGGCTTTCTTT
j_gene: TRBJ1-1
abundance: .
d_gene: .
v_gene: TRBV5-8

CDR3aa: CASSLGGVPYEQYF
CDR3nt: TGTGCCAGCAGCCTAGGGGGGGTCCCCTACGAGCAGTACTTC
j_gene: TRBJ2-7
abundance: .
d_gene: .
v_gene: TRBV7-6

CDR3aa: CASSLGSSSGENGELFF
CDR3nt: TGTGCCAGCAGCTTGGGCAGTTCAAGCGGGGAAAACGGGGAGCTGTTTTTT
j_gene: TRBJ2-2
abundance: .
d_gene: TRBD2
v_gene: TRBV7-9

CDR3aa: CATQGTIPSGEQFF
CDR3nt: TGTGCCACCCAGGGAACTATTCCTTCGGGTGAGCAGTTCTTC
j_gene: TRBJ2-1
abundance: .
d_gene: .
v_gene: TRBV6-1

CDR3aa: CASSLSPSGQGYEQYF
CDR3nt: TGTGCCAGCAGTTTATCCCCCTCGGGACAGGGCTACGAGCAGTACTTC
j_gene: TRBJ2-7
abundance: .
d_gene: TRBD1
v_gene: TRBV27

CDR3aa: CASSSPGRGRDEQYF
CDR3nt: TGTGCCAGCAGCTCCCCCGGGCGCGGGAGGGACGAGCAGTACTTC
j_gene: TRBJ2-7
abundance: .
d_gene: TRBD2
v_gene: TRBV7-9

CDR3aa: CASSMEQFNEKLFF
CDR3nt: TGTGCCAGTAGTATGGAACAGTTTAATGAAAAACTGTTTTTT
j_gene: TRBJ1-4
abundance: .
d_gene: .
v_gene: TRBV19

CDR3aa: CASSWTTGRDTQYF
CDR3nt: TGTGCCAGCAGCTGGACGACAGGGAGGGATACGCAGTATTTT
j_gene: TRBJ2-3
abundance: .
d_gene: .
v_gene: TRBV7-9

CDR3aa: CASSPEGANTEAFF
CDR3nt: TGTGCCAGCAGCCCAGAGGGCGCCAACACTGAAGCTTTCTTT
j_gene: TRBJ1-1
abundance: .
d_gene: .
v_gene: TRBV7-2

CDR3aa: CASSYSTAGGYNEQFF
CDR3nt: TGTGCCAGCAGTTACTCGACAGCGGGGGGTTACAATGAGCAGTTCTTC
j_gene: TRBJ2-1
abundance: .
d_gene: TRBD2
v_gene: TRBV6-5

CDR3aa: CASSRDSSYEQYF
CDR3nt: TGTGCCAGCAGCCGGGACAGCTCCTACGAGCAGTACTTC
j_gene: TRBJ2-7
abundance: .
d_gene: TRBD1
v_gene: TRBV7-3

CDR3aa: CASSPIFAFSSGNQPQHF
CDR3nt: TGTGCCAGTAGCCCCATCTTCGCATTTTCCTCGGGCAATCAGCCCCAGCATTTT
j_gene: TRBJ1-5
abundance: .
d_gene: .
v_gene: TRBV19

CDR3aa: CASSPIPVAADTQYF
CDR3nt: TGTGCCAGCAGCCCCATCCCTGTAGCGGCGGATACGCAGTATTTT
j_gene: TRBJ2-3
abundance: .
d_gene: .
v_gene: TRBV27

CDR3aa: CASSAGLAGEYSTDTQYF
CDR3nt: TGTGCCAGCAGCGCCGGACTAGCGGGAGAGTATAGCACAGATACGCAGTATTTT
j_gene: TRBJ2-3
abundance: .
d_gene: TRBD2
v_gene: TRBV11-3

CDR3aa: CATSRDEGEQYF
CDR3nt: TGTGCCACCAGCAGAGACGAGGGCGAGCAGTACTTC
j_gene: TRBJ2-7
abundance: once
d_gene: .
v_gene: TRBV15

CDR3aa: CARPGRRLFF
CDR3nt: TGTGCCAGGCCTGGGCGCAGGTTGTTTTTT
j_gene: TRBJ1-4
abundance: .
d_gene: .
v_gene: TRBV21-1

CDR3aa: CSVEQDSAKNIQYF
CDR3nt: TGCAGCGTTGAACAGGACAGCGCCAAAAACATTCAGTACTTC
j_gene: TRBJ2-4
abundance: .
d_gene: .
v_gene: TRBV29-1

CDR3aa: CASSPPDRFPNEKLFF
CDR3nt: TGTGCCAGCAGCCCCCCGGACAGATTTCCTAATGAAAAACTGTTTTTT
j_gene: TRBJ1-4
abundance: .
d_gene: .
v_gene: TRBV9

CDR3aa: CASAPGGGFYEQYF
CDR3nt: TGTGCCAGCGCCCCTGGTGGGGGCTTCTACGAGCAGTACTTC
j_gene: TRBJ2-7
abundance: .
d_gene: .
v_gene: TRBV19

CDR3aa: CASSLDRTGASGNTIYF
CDR3nt: TGTGCCAGCAGCTTAGACAGGACAGGGGCCTCTGGAAACACCATATATTTT
j_gene: TRBJ1-3
abundance: .
d_gene: TRBD1
v_gene: TRBV11-2

CDR3aa: CASSQVPGNREQYF
CDR3nt: TGTGCCAGCAGCCAGGTTCCAGGGAACCGGGAGCAGTACTTC
j_gene: TRBJ2-7
abundance: .
d_gene: .
v_gene: TRBV7-9

CDR3aa: CASSATGTWPEAFF
CDR3nt: TGTGCCAGCAGCGCTACAGGGACGTGGCCTGAAGCTTTCTTT
j_gene: TRBJ1-1
abundance: few
d_gene: .
v_gene: TRBV5-4

CDR3aa: CASRQQGAVNTEAFF
CDR3nt: TGTGCCAGCAGACAACAGGGGGCGGTGAACACTGAAGCTTTCTTT
j_gene: TRBJ1-1
abundance: once
d_gene: TRBD1
v_gene: TRBV7-2

CDR3aa: CASSTAGTSSSYEQYF
CDR3nt: TGTGCCAGCAGCACCGCCGGGACTAGCAGTTCCTACGAGCAGTACTTC
j_gene: TRBJ2-7
abundance: .
d_gene: TRBD2
v_gene: TRBV7-9

CDR3aa: CASSLRGTSVDGRETQYF
CDR3nt: TGTGCCAGCAGTTTAAGGGGGACTAGCGTTGACGGGCGAGAGACCCAGTACTTC
j_gene: TRBJ2-5
abundance: .
d_gene: TRBD2
v_gene: TRBV27

CDR3aa: CASSHSKLGPNMWNEQFF
CDR3nt: TGTGCCAGCAGCCACTCGAAGTTGGGCCCGAACATGTGGAATGAGCAGTTCTTC
j_gene: TRBJ2-1
abundance: .
d_gene: .
v_gene: TRBV14

CDR3aa: CASSLPGQPQHF
CDR3nt: TGTGCCAGCAGCTTACCCGGGCAGCCCCAGCATTTT
j_gene: TRBJ1-5
abundance: .
d_gene: .
v_gene: TRBV5-4

CDR3aa: CASSDGQGARGELFF
CDR3nt: TGCGCCAGCAGCGACGGACAGGGGGCGCGCGGGGAGCTGTTTTTT
j_gene: TRBJ2-2
abundance: .
d_gene: TRBD1
v_gene: TRBV5-1

CDR3aa: CASSLDSYEQYF
CDR3nt: TGTGCCAGCAGCTTAGACTCTTACGAGCAGTACTTC
j_gene: TRBJ2-7
abundance: .
d_gene: .
v_gene: TRBV11-3

CDR3aa: CASSIKAGSGAFF
CDR3nt: TGTGCCAGTAGTATTAAGGCGGGCTCTGGAGCTTTCTTT
j_gene: TRBJ1-1
abundance: .
d_gene: .
v_gene: TRBV19

CDR3aa: CASRGGDSSYNEQFF
CDR3nt: TGTGCCAGCAGGGGTGGGGACAGCTCCTACAATGAGCAGTTCTTC
j_gene: TRBJ2-1
abundance: .
d_gene: TRBD1
v_gene: TRBV2

CDR3aa: CASSTSGGVEDTQYF
CDR3nt: TGCGCCAGCTCGACTAGCGGGGGGGTCGAAGATACGCAGTATTTT
j_gene: TRBJ2-3
abundance: .
d_gene: TRBD2
v_gene: TRBV10-1